The clone carrying this T cell receptor (beta chain) was seen only once. Primed by a sample-barcoded 5' primer and a J-beta primer mix, a second PCR proceeded for 7 to 11 cycles. In TCRdb, the 5' RACE reads were re-called with MiXCR into one record per CDR3 protein. Among 920,000 or so distinct CDR3 sequences listed, 45% were seen once. This sample was included in a study of blood T cells in healthy people across ages. This clonotype was sampled from a woman aged 55-70 years in good health. The sequenced sample consisted of blood.

The CDR3 region has the DNA TGTGCCAGCAGCTCGTACCCAGGGCCCGGCCAGCCCCAGCATTTT. Translation: CASSSYPGPGQPQHF. V and J are TRBV7-8 and TRBJ1-5; the D gene is possibly TRBD1 (5 bases). The CDR3 runs 15 residues. Germline V gives CDR1 SGHVS, CDR2 FQNEAQ. V was clipped by 4 bases and J by 7 bases, with 17 bases between them.